This paragraph reports one TCR beta chain. Germline V gene lookup returns CDR1 SGHAT and CDR2 FQNNGV. V was clipped by 5 bases and J by 4 bases; unmatched bases: 4. The CDR3 covers 13 residues. Assay: immunoSEQ multiplex PCR; the TCRdb copy retains only in-frame clones and omits some. In the table there are roughly 400,000 clones, over 75% of which are singletons. This sample was included in a study of blood T cell repertoires in COVID-19. This clonotype was sampled from an older woman with COVID-19, enrolled during active disease. The sequenced sample was peripheral blood. V and J are TRBV11-2 and TRBJ1-2; TRBD1 aligns across 7 bases. The CDR3 sequence: CASSTTGSYGYTF. The CDR3 DNA reads as TGTGCCAGCAGCACGACAGGGAGCTATGGCTACACCTTC.